One TCR beta chain is described in this entry. Its specificity is not known. The data are from a study of T cell repertoires in cytomegalovirus infection. Study as a whole: Recently identified HLA-C-restricted and well-studied HLA-B-restricted CMV epitopes were used.

Using its own MiXCR run on the reads, TCRdb lists one record per CDR3 protein. The sample includes 360,000 or so distinct CDR3 sequences, roughly 34% of them seen just once. J lost 7 bases, V lost 5 bases, and 3 bases had no gene match. CDR1 is MNHGY, CDR2 SAAAGT, per germline. The CDR3 covers 12 residues. This chain joins TRBV6-8 and TRBJ1-2; 8 nucleotides align to TRBD1. The sample in question was cultured PBMCs, obtained from culture after CMV antigen stimulation. This sequence originates from a human donor in good health (CMV status not recorded). Some clones in this sample may be carry-over from other donors' samples. CDR3 amino acids: CASSRDRSGYTF. The CDR3 DNA reads TGTGCCAGCAGTCGGGACAGGAGTGGCTACACCTTC.